A selection of T cell receptor beta chains follows, all from one sample in a study of early stage breast cancer tumors. The repertoire was sequenced with immunoSEQ multiplex PCR; TCRdb's copy has only in-frame clones and lacks some. Among 65,000 to 75,000 clones listed, 75% to 90% were seen once. The sample comprised blood. These TCRs come from a person in their forties with breast cancer. Each CDR3 is given with its conserved first and last residue. Each record gives: V gene, D gene, clone size, J gene, CDR3 DNA, CDR3 protein. A D gene is named only where the DNA matches it firmly. Clone sizes are given selectively: once, few, many, or a class where the clone is expanded.

TRBV30	TRBD2	few	TRBJ2-7	TGTGCCTGGAGTGTCCTAGCGGGGGCCGCATACGAGCAGTACTTC	CAWSVLAGAAYEQYF
TRBV19	TRBD1	-	TRBJ2-3	TGTGCCAGTAGCGGGCCGGGACAGGGGCCAGATACGCAGTATTTT	CASSGPGQGPDTQYF
TRBV6-6	-	-	TRBJ1-1	TGTGCCAGCAGGGGTTCTAACACTGAAGCTTTCTTT	CASRGSNTEAFF
TRBV10-1	TRBD2	-	TRBJ2-7	TGCGCCAGCAGTGAGTCGACTAGCGGGCCGCCCACCTACGAGCAGTACTTC	CASSESTSGPPTYEQYF
TRBV11-1	TRBD2	-	TRBJ2-1	TGTGCCAGCAGCTTAGCCGCCTGGGTGGGAGGGCCAGACAATGAGCAGTTCTTC	CASSLAAWVGGPDNEQFF
TRBV7-6	-	-	TRBJ1-1	TGTGCCAGCAGCGCTAGTCAAGACACTGAAGCTTTCTTT	CASSASQDTEAFF
TRBV10-3	TRBD1	-	TRBJ2-1	TGTGCCATCGTGGACAGGGCAGACAATGAGCAGTTCTTC	CAIVDRADNEQFF
TRBV18	TRBD1	-	TRBJ1-5	TGTGCCAGCTCACCTTCACAGGGGAGCAATCAGCCCCAGCATTTT	CASSPSQGSNQPQHF
TRBV2	-	-	TRBJ2-5	TGTGCCAGCAGTGAATTCATACCTCAAGAGACCCAGTACTTC	CASSEFIPQETQYF
TRBV28	TRBD1	-	TRBJ1-3	TGTGCCAGCGGGACAGGCGGAAACACCATATATTTT	CASGTGGNTIYF
TRBV28	-	-	TRBJ2-7	TGTGCCAGGCAGGGCGATTACTACGAGCAGTACTTC	CARQGDYYEQYF
TRBV2	-	-	TRBJ2-7	TGTGCCACCCGGCGGCGGGGTCTGATGGGGGAGCAGTACTTC	CATRRRGLMGEQYF
TRBV19	TRBD1	-	TRBJ1-1	TGTGCCAGTAGTAGGGACAGTTACCCGAACACTGAAGCTTTCTTT	CASSRDSYPNTEAFF
TRBV9	TRBD2	-	TRBJ2-3	TGTGCCAGCAGCGTAGGAACTAGCGGGTATACAGATACGCAGTATTTT	CASSVGTSGYTDTQYF
TRBV9	-	-	TRBJ1-2	TGTGCCAGCAGCCAGGCGGGCAGGGCCTATGGCTACACCTTC	CASSQAGRAYGYTF
TRBV6-1	-	-	TRBJ1-1	TGTGCCAGCAGTGAAGTAAGGGCGAACACTGAAGCTTTCTTT	CASSEVRANTEAFF
TRBV7-9	-	-	TRBJ1-4	TGTGCCAGCAGCTTCGGGACAATTGAAAAACTGTTTTTT	CASSFGTIEKLFF
TRBV6-5	-	-	TRBJ2-7	TGTGCCAGCAGACCCCGGGACAACTACGAGCAGTACTTC	CASRPRDNYEQYF
TRBV15	TRBD1	-	TRBJ1-4	TGTGCCACCAGCAGAGAGGGGACAGTGTCCGAAAAACTGTTTTTT	CATSREGTVSEKLFF
TRBV21-1	-	-	TRBJ1-1	TGTGCCAGCATCTCCATAAGGGGGGGGCTGAGCACTGAAGCTTTCTTT	CASISIRGGLSTEAFF
TRBV18	TRBD2	-	TRBJ2-1	TGTGCCAGCTCACCCGCTAGCGGGAGCGTTGATGAGCAGTTCTTC	CASSPASGSVDEQFF
TRBV5-1	TRBD1	-	TRBJ1-2	TGCGCCAGCAGCTTGGGACAGGGGGGAGAGTATGGCTACACCTTC	CASSLGQGGEYGYTF
TRBV2	-	-	TRBJ1-3	TGTGCCAGCACTAACAGGTACTCTGGAAACACCATATATTTT	CASTNRYSGNTIYF
TRBV5-6	TRBD2	-	TRBJ2-7	TGTGCCAGCAGCTTCGGCCATTCCGGGACTAGCGTCGCCAACGAGCAGTACTTC	CASSFGHSGTSVANEQYF
TRBV5-4	-	-	TRBJ2-5	TGTGCCAGCAGCTTTTCGGCTAGCGAGGAGACCCAGTACTTC	CASSFSASEETQYF
TRBV11-2	TRBD2	-	TRBJ2-7	TGTGCCAGCAGCTTAGAGGGAGGGCCCTACGAGCAGTACTTC	CASSLEGGPYEQYF
TRBV7-9	-	-	TRBJ2-5	TGTGCCAGCAGCTTGTCAGGAAAGCAAGAGACCCAGTACTTC	CASSLSGKQETQYF
TRBV18	TRBD1	-	TRBJ2-7	TGTGCCAGCTCAGGCGGGGACAGGGGGAACGACGTGCAGTACTTC	CASSGGDRGNDVQYF
TRBV28	TRBD1	-	TRBJ1-1	TGTGCCAGCAGGACAGGGGGTGCGAGCACTGAAGCTTTCTTT	CASRTGGASTEAFF
TRBV28	-	-	TRBJ2-5	TGTGCCAGCAGCCGAGAAGAGACCCAGTACTTC	CASSREETQYF
TRBV27	-	-	TRBJ2-1	TGTGCCAGCGCCTTGACTTTTGCGAATGAGCAGTTCTTC	CASALTFANEQFF
TRBV21-1	-	-	TRBJ1-5	TGTGCCAGCAGCAAAGAAAGGGGCGATCAGCCCCAGCATTTT	CASSKERGDQPQHF
TRBV7-2	-	-	TRBJ2-7	TGTGCCAGCAGCTCCGTTAGCCGATACGAGCAGTACTTC	CASSSVSRYEQYF
TRBV7-9	TRBD1	-	TRBJ2-2	TGTGCCAGCAGCCGGACAGGGTTTGGCGGGGAGCTGTTTTTT	CASSRTGFGGELFF
TRBV28	-	-	TRBJ1-1	TGTGCCAGCATCAAACCCGGAGGGACTGAAGCTTTCTTT	CASIKPGGTEAFF
TRBV18	-	-	TRBJ2-1	TGTGCCAGCTCACCACCCAGGGACCGTCCGAGAGGCCACGAGAATGAGCAGTTCTTC	CASSPPRDRPRGHENEQFF
TRBV2	TRBD2	-	TRBJ2-1	TGTGCCAGCAGTGAGGGACTAGCGGGAGTCGAGCAGTTCTTC	CASSEGLAGVEQFF
TRBV2	TRBD1	-	TRBJ2-7	TGTGCCAGCACTGACCAGACAGGGTCCTACGAGCAGTACTTC	CASTDQTGSYEQYF
TRBV30	-	few	TRBJ1-5	TGTGCCTGGAGTCTTTATGGGGGTAGCAATCAGCCCCAGCATTTT	CAWSLYGGSNQPQHF
TRBV7-3	TRBD1	few	TRBJ1-3	TGTGCCAGCAGGGACAGGGCTGGAAACACCATATATTTT	CASRDRAGNTIYF
TRBV10-3	-	-	TRBJ1-4	TGTGCCATCAGTCAGGGGTTGGGCGAAAAACTGTTTTTT	CAISQGLGEKLFF
TRBV4-2	-	few	TRBJ2-7	TGTGCCAGCAGCCAGGGTCTAGGGGTCGTCTCCTACGAGCAGTACTTC	CASSQGLGVVSYEQYF
TRBV5-6	TRBD2	-	TRBJ2-1	TGTGCCAGCAGCTTGGGGACTAGCGGGTACAATGAGCAGTTCTTC	CASSLGTSGYNEQFF
TRBV4-1	-	few	TRBJ2-3	TGCGCCAGCAGCCCCCCTATTGAGGGCGAGCGCACAGATACGCAGTATTTT	CASSPPIEGERTDTQYF
TRBV29-1	-	once	TRBJ2-3	TGCAGCGTTAAGCGGCCTAGCACAGATACGCAGTATTTT	CSVKRPSTDTQYF
TRBV2	TRBD2	-	TRBJ2-1	TGTGCCAGTACGACTAGCGGGAGCTCCTACAATGAGCAGTTCTTC	CASTTSGSSYNEQFF
TRBV7-9	-	-	TRBJ2-5	TGTGCCGCTCGGGCCCAAGAGACCCAGTACTTC	CAARAQETQYF
TRBV19	TRBD1	-	TRBJ2-1	TGTGCCAGTATACCCCGACAGGGAGCCTACAATGAGCAGTTCTTC	CASIPRQGAYNEQFF
TRBV9	-	-	TRBJ1-1	TGTGCCAGCAGCGTAGATACAGCGAGGGGATCGAACACTGAAGCTTTCTTT	CASSVDTARGSNTEAFF
TRBV7-2	TRBD1	-	TRBJ1-1	TGTGCCAGCAGCCCCAGGGGGACATCTGAAGCTTTCTTT	CASSPRGTSEAFF
TRBV18	-	-	TRBJ1-1	TGTGCCAGCTCACCCCCAACGGCTGGGATGAACACTGAAGCTTTCTTT	CASSPPTAGMNTEAFF
TRBV7-6	TRBD1	-	TRBJ2-7	TGTGCCAGCAGCTTAGCCGGGGGTTGGGGACAGGAATCCTACGAGCAGTACTTC	CASSLAGGWGQESYEQYF
TRBV20-1	-	-	TRBJ2-7	TGCAGTGCCGGACAGAACTACGAGCAGTACTTC	CSAGQNYEQYF
TRBV4-2	-	-	TRBJ1-1	TGTGCCAGCAGCCAGGGGGAAAGGGACACTGAAGCTTTCTTT	CASSQGERDTEAFF